This T cell receptor beta chain is drawn from a study of cytomegalovirus exposure and HLA in healthy donors. Study observations and caveats: Relative to the approximately 670-donor mean, N-insertions were reportedly fewer in an Asian-associated ancestry cluster in a later analysis.

The PCR employed 60 Vbeta primers together with 13 Jbeta primers. Measured with immunoSEQ multiplex PCR; TCRdb has only the in-frame clones, and not every one. Of more than 80,000 clones listed, roughly 76% were seen once; the top ten hold roughly 6%. The CDR3 has 16 amino acids. On this clone itself: Its antigen is not known.

The TCR was taken from a woman between 50 and 59 years old in good health and CMV-seropositive. Sequencing was done on a sample of PBMCs. This chain uses TRBV21-1 with TRBJ1-4; TRBD1 reflects the table's D call only, with no check against the DNA. TRBV21-1 is deemed a pseudogene. The CDR3 DNA reads TGTGCCAGCAGCAAAGTGGCAGGGGAGCCTAATGAAAAACTGTTTTTT. It is translated as CASSKVAGEPNEKLFF.